This is a list of T cell receptor beta chains from one sample in a study of shared clonotypes between healthy human individuals. Clones were sequenced by immunoSEQ multiplex PCR, and TCRdb holds only the in-frame ones, with some missing. The table records fewer than 1.8 million clones, approximately 98.5% of them present only once. The material sequenced was naive CD4+ T cells sorted from blood. All receptors derive from a man aged 25-45 years in good health. CDR3s include the opening cysteine and the closing phenylalanine or tryptophan. The D gene is left open where the match is weak. Size is stated for part of the rows, as once, few or many counts, or as a class when the clone is expanded.

abundance: NA
d_gene: NA
j_gene: TRBJ1-4
v_gene: TRBV5-4
CDR3aa: CASSPGGGYEKLFF
CDR3nt: TGTGCCAGCAGCCCGGGGGGGGGATATGAAAAACTGTTTTTT

abundance: NA
d_gene: TRBD2
j_gene: TRBJ2-1
v_gene: TRBV11-3
CDR3aa: CASSLGQPSGRDNEQFF
CDR3nt: TGTGCCAGCAGCTTAGGGCAACCTAGCGGGAGGGATAATGAGCAGTTCTTC

abundance: once
d_gene: NA
j_gene: TRBJ1-4
v_gene: TRBV7-8
CDR3aa: CATARGEKLFF
CDR3nt: TGTGCCACCGCTAGGGGGGAAAAACTGTTTTTT

abundance: NA
d_gene: NA
j_gene: TRBJ2-2
v_gene: TRBV19
CDR3aa: CASNGLPNTGELFF
CDR3nt: TGTGCCAGTAACGGACTACCGAACACCGGGGAGCTGTTTTTT

abundance: once
d_gene: NA
j_gene: TRBJ2-2
v_gene: TRBV15
CDR3aa: CATSSRTSYTGELFF
CDR3nt: TGTGCCACCAGCAGCCGGACGTCCTACACCGGGGAGCTGTTTTTT

abundance: NA
d_gene: NA
j_gene: TRBJ1-3
v_gene: TRBV5-1
CDR3aa: CASRMSISGNTIYF
CDR3nt: TGCGCCAGCAGAATGAGCATCTCTGGAAACACCATATATTTT

abundance: NA
d_gene: TRBD1
j_gene: TRBJ2-2
v_gene: TRBV9
CDR3aa: CASSGPGRRSPTGGERTGELFF
CDR3nt: TGTGCCAGCAGCGGTCCAGGCCGCCGGTCCCCGACAGGGGGCGAGAGGACCGGGGAGCTGTTTTTT

abundance: once
d_gene: NA
j_gene: TRBJ2-1
v_gene: TRBV28
CDR3aa: CASTAGGAASNEQFF
CDR3nt: TGTGCCAGCACCGCAGGAGGGGCCGCATCCAATGAGCAGTTCTTC

abundance: NA
d_gene: NA
j_gene: TRBJ2-7
v_gene: TRBV6-6
CDR3aa: CASSPTRDYEQYF
CDR3nt: TGTGCCAGCAGCCCCACAAGGGACTACGAGCAGTACTTC

abundance: NA
d_gene: TRBD2
j_gene: TRBJ2-7
v_gene: TRBV5-1
CDR3aa: CASSSGLAGGAEHEQYF
CDR3nt: TGCGCCAGCAGCTCGGGACTAGCGGGGGGTGCCGAACACGAGCAGTACTTC

abundance: NA
d_gene: TRBD2
j_gene: TRBJ2-1
v_gene: TRBV11-2
CDR3aa: CASSPDGGGRVNEQFF
CDR3nt: TGTGCCAGCAGCCCCGATGGGGGCGGGAGGGTCAATGAGCAGTTCTTC

abundance: NA
d_gene: NA
j_gene: TRBJ2-7
v_gene: TRBV28
CDR3aa: CASSPHSGSRFEQYF
CDR3nt: TGTGCCAGCTCCCCACACAGCGGTTCCCGCTTCGAGCAGTACTTC

abundance: NA
d_gene: TRBD2
j_gene: TRBJ2-3
v_gene: TRBV7-6
CDR3aa: CASSPSGSGVDTQYF
CDR3nt: TGTGCCAGCAGCCCTAGCGGGAGTGGGGTAGATACGCAGTATTTT

abundance: NA
d_gene: NA
j_gene: TRBJ2-1
v_gene: TRBV5-1
CDR3aa: CASSSGLDEQFF
CDR3nt: TGCGCCAGCAGCTCCGGGCTGGATGAGCAGTTCTTC

abundance: NA
d_gene: NA
j_gene: TRBJ1-5
v_gene: TRBV9
CDR3aa: CASSAAGNQPQHF
CDR3nt: TGTGCCAGCAGCGCGGCAGGCAATCAGCCCCAGCATTTT

abundance: NA
d_gene: NA
j_gene: TRBJ2-2
v_gene: TRBV6-6
CDR3aa: CASSYLRPGELFF
CDR3nt: TGTGCCAGCAGTTACCTACGGCCCGGGGAGCTGTTTTTT

abundance: NA
d_gene: NA
j_gene: TRBJ2-2
v_gene: TRBV18
CDR3aa: CASSQGTSHTGELFF
CDR3nt: TGTGCCAGCTCCCAAGGGACTTCCCACACCGGGGAGCTGTTTTTT

abundance: once
d_gene: NA
j_gene: TRBJ2-1
v_gene: TRBV9
CDR3aa: CASSVDILGRARGEQFF
CDR3nt: TGTGCCAGCAGCGTAGATATATTGGGACGAGCTAGGGGGGAGCAGTTCTTC

abundance: NA
d_gene: NA
j_gene: TRBJ1-2
v_gene: TRBV2
CDR3aa: CASSQGLIVYGYTF
CDR3nt: TGTGCCAGCAGTCAGGGACTGATCGTATATGGCTACACCTTC

abundance: NA
d_gene: NA
j_gene: TRBJ1-3
v_gene: TRBV15
CDR3aa: CATSRQPGGSGNTIYF
CDR3nt: TGTGCCACCAGCAGACAGCCCGGAGGGTCTGGAAACACCATATATTTT

abundance: NA
d_gene: TRBD1
j_gene: TRBJ2-7
v_gene: TRBV5-4
CDR3aa: CASSPGQGPSYEQYF
CDR3nt: TGTGCCAGCAGCCCAGGACAGGGCCCTTCCTACGAGCAGTACTTC

abundance: NA
d_gene: NA
j_gene: TRBJ1-5
v_gene: TRBV6-1
CDR3aa: CARVSAKSRPVHF
CDR3nt: TGTGCCAGGGTTTCGGCAAAGTCCCGACCAGTGCATTTT

abundance: NA
d_gene: NA
j_gene: TRBJ1-2
v_gene: TRBV7-9
CDR3aa: CASSLLSTDYGYTF
CDR3nt: TGTGCCAGCAGCTTACTGTCCACAGACTATGGCTACACCTTC

abundance: NA
d_gene: NA
j_gene: TRBJ2-5
v_gene: TRBV5-6
CDR3aa: CASSPGREETQYF
CDR3nt: TGTGCCAGCAGCCCGGGACGCGAAGAGACCCAGTACTTC

abundance: NA
d_gene: NA
j_gene: TRBJ2-5
v_gene: TRBV18
CDR3aa: CASSIRIEETQYF
CDR3nt: TGTGCCAGCTCAATCAGGATTGAAGAGACCCAGTACTTC

abundance: NA
d_gene: TRBD2
j_gene: TRBJ2-1
v_gene: TRBV12-5
CDR3aa: CASARSGVGGYNEQFF
CDR3nt: TGTGCTAGTGCCCGTAGCGGGGTAGGAGGATACAATGAGCAGTTCTTC

abundance: NA
d_gene: NA
j_gene: TRBJ1-5
v_gene: TRBV2
CDR3aa: CASSRDSNQPQHF
CDR3nt: TGTGCCAGCAGTAGGGACAGCAATCAGCCCCAGCATTTT

abundance: NA
d_gene: NA
j_gene: TRBJ2-7
v_gene: TRBV6-5
CDR3aa: CASRSTGSVPYEQYF
CDR3nt: TGTGCCAGCAGATCGACCGGGTCAGTCCCCTACGAGCAGTACTTC

abundance: NA
d_gene: NA
j_gene: TRBJ1-5
v_gene: TRBV23-1
CDR3aa: CASSPGRTVNQPQHF
CDR3nt: TGCGCCAGCAGTCCCGGACGGACGGTGAATCAGCCCCAGCATTTT

abundance: NA
d_gene: NA
j_gene: TRBJ1-1
v_gene: TRBV6-5
CDR3aa: CASSYSTAYTEAFF
CDR3nt: TGTGCCAGCAGTTACTCGACAGCGTACACTGAAGCTTTCTTT

abundance: NA
d_gene: NA
j_gene: TRBJ2-7
v_gene: TRBV30
CDR3aa: CAWKGYEQYF
CDR3nt: TGTGCCTGGAAGGGTTACGAGCAGTACTTC

abundance: NA
d_gene: NA
j_gene: TRBJ2-2
v_gene: TRBV11-3
CDR3aa: CASSLGPFRELFF
CDR3nt: TGTGCCAGCAGCTTGGGGCCTTTCCGGGAGCTGTTTTTT

abundance: NA
d_gene: NA
j_gene: TRBJ1-1
v_gene: TRBV6-5
CDR3aa: CASSFTTDTEAFF
CDR3nt: TGTGCCAGCAGTTTCACGACAGACACTGAAGCTTTCTTT

abundance: NA
d_gene: NA
j_gene: TRBJ2-7
v_gene: TRBV30
CDR3aa: CAWSVGGGTYEQYF
CDR3nt: TGTGCCTGGAGTGTTGGGGGAGGAACCTACGAGCAGTACTTC

abundance: NA
d_gene: NA
j_gene: TRBJ2-3
v_gene: TRBV7-6
CDR3aa: CASSLESPDTQYF
CDR3nt: TGTGCCAGCAGCTTAGAATCCCCAGATACGCAGTATTTT

abundance: NA
d_gene: TRBD2
j_gene: TRBJ2-3
v_gene: TRBV11-2
CDR3aa: CASSSSTGGTQYF
CDR3nt: TGTGCCAGCAGCTCTAGCACGGGAGGCACGCAGTATTTT

abundance: NA
d_gene: TRBD1
j_gene: TRBJ2-2
v_gene: TRBV19
CDR3aa: CASRVQGYTGELFF
CDR3nt: TGTGCCAGTAGAGTACAGGGGTACACCGGGGAGCTGTTTTTT

abundance: NA
d_gene: TRBD2
j_gene: TRBJ2-5
v_gene: TRBV2
CDR3aa: CASGRGSQQETQYF
CDR3nt: TGTGCCAGCGGGCGGGGGAGCCAGCAAGAGACCCAGTACTTC

abundance: few
d_gene: TRBD1
j_gene: TRBJ2-7
v_gene: TRBV5-5
CDR3aa: CASSLADRAFSYEQYF
CDR3nt: TGTGCCAGCAGCTTGGCGGACAGGGCCTTCTCCTACGAGCAGTACTTC

abundance: NA
d_gene: NA
j_gene: TRBJ2-7
v_gene: TRBV5-4
CDR3aa: CASSLVRRPSEQYF
CDR3nt: TGTGCCAGCAGCTTGGTTCGCAGGCCTAGCGAGCAGTACTTC

abundance: NA
d_gene: NA
j_gene: TRBJ2-7
v_gene: TRBV5-4
CDR3aa: CASVLTGTGTYEQYF
CDR3nt: TGTGCCAGCGTTCTCACCGGGACGGGGACCTACGAGCAGTACTTC

abundance: NA
d_gene: NA
j_gene: TRBJ2-2
v_gene: TRBV5-1
CDR3aa: CASSLKGSVTGELFF
CDR3nt: TGCGCCAGCAGCTTGAAGGGGTCGGTCACCGGGGAGCTGTTTTTT

abundance: NA
d_gene: NA
j_gene: TRBJ2-1
v_gene: TRBV5-1
CDR3aa: CASSRELANEQFF
CDR3nt: TGCGCCAGCAGCCGGGAGCTAGCGAATGAGCAGTTCTTC

abundance: NA
d_gene: NA
j_gene: TRBJ1-4
v_gene: TRBV2
CDR3aa: CASKIWGNRSEKLFF
CDR3nt: TGTGCCAGCAAAATATGGGGGAATCGAAGTGAAAAACTGTTTTTT

abundance: NA
d_gene: TRBD1
j_gene: TRBJ2-7
v_gene: TRBV12-5
CDR3aa: CASGLGTGQQYF
CDR3nt: TGTGCTAGTGGTTTGGGGACAGGCCAGCAGTACTTC

abundance: NA
d_gene: NA
j_gene: TRBJ2-7
v_gene: TRBV27
CDR3aa: CASSPLPATGYYEQYF
CDR3nt: TGTGCCAGCAGCCCTCTCCCGGCGACAGGTTATTACGAGCAGTACTTC

abundance: NA
d_gene: TRBD2
j_gene: TRBJ2-7
v_gene: TRBV25-1
CDR3aa: CASSATSGRRGEQYF
CDR3nt: TGTGCCAGCAGTGCTACTAGCGGGAGGAGGGGGGAGCAGTACTTC

abundance: NA
d_gene: NA
j_gene: TRBJ1-2
v_gene: TRBV6-5
CDR3aa: CASSAGVHGYTF
CDR3nt: TGTGCCAGCAGTGCGGGTGTGCATGGCTACACCTTC

abundance: once
d_gene: NA
j_gene: TRBJ1-5
v_gene: TRBV6-1
CDR3aa: CASRGGDQPQHF
CDR3nt: TGTGCCAGCAGGGGGGGAGATCAGCCCCAGCATTTT

abundance: NA
d_gene: NA
j_gene: TRBJ2-1
v_gene: TRBV7-9
CDR3aa: CASRDEGDNEQFF
CDR3nt: TGTGCCAGCAGAGACGAGGGGGACAATGAGCAGTTCTTC